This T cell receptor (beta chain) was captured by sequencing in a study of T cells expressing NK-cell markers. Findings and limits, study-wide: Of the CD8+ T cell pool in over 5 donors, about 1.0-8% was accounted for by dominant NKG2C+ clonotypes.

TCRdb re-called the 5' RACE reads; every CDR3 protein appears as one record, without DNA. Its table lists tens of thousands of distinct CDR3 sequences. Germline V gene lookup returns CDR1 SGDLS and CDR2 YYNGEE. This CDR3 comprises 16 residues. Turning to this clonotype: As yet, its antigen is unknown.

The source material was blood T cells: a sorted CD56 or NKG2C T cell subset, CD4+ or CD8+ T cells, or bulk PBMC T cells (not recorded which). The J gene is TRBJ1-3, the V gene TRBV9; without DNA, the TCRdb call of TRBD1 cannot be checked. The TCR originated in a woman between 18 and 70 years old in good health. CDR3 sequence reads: CASSPGQGSSGNTIYF.